A selection of T cell receptor beta chains follows, all from one sample in a study of blood T cells in healthy people across ages. One entry per CDR3 protein, called by TCRdb with MiXCR from the 5' RACE reads. The table shows roughly 1,800,000 distinct CDR3 sequences, with about 50% occurring only once. Sequenced input: blood. These receptors all stem from a woman aged 40-49 years in good health. CDR3s include the opening cysteine and the closing phenylalanine or tryptophan. A D gene is named only where the DNA matches it firmly. For some rows the clone size is stated as once, few or many, or as a class when expanded; others skip it.

TRBD2,TRBJ2-7,NA,TRBV20-1,TGCAGTGCCGGGGGACTAGCGACTTACGAGCAGTACTTC,CSAGGLATYEQYF
NA,TRBJ2-3,NA,TRBV10-3,TGTGCCGTCAGACGTACAGCGGCTGTGAGCACAGATACGCAGTATTTT,CAVRRTAAVSTDTQYF
TRBD1,TRBJ1-1,few,TRBV10-3,TGTGCCATCAGAGGGACAGGGAACACTGAAGCTTTCTTT,CAIRGTGNTEAFF
TRBD2,TRBJ2-1,NA,TRBV29-1,TGCAGCGTTGGGGGTACGGCTAGCGGGGTGTCCTACAATGAGCAGTTCTTC,CSVGGTASGVSYNEQFF
NA,TRBJ1-2,few,TRBV4-1,TGCGCCAGCAGCCAAGAACCTCTGACAGTCTATGGCTACACCTTC,CASSQEPLTVYGYTF
NA,TRBJ2-1,NA,TRBV12-5,TGTGCTAGTGGTTTGGTACGCGGGATCTACAATGAGCAGTTCTTC,CASGLVRGIYNEQFF
NA,TRBJ2-7,NA,TRBV10-1,TGCGCCAGCAGTGAGTCGTCCGGGGTTCAGGGCGAGCAGTACTTC,CASSESSGVQGEQYF
TRBD2,TRBJ2-5,NA,TRBV5-1,TGCGCCAGCAGCCACGGGACTAGGGAAGAGACCCAGTACTTC,CASSHGTREETQYF
NA,TRBJ1-2,NA,TRBV7-3,TGTGCCAGCAGCTCCTCGGGAGTTCCGTACTATGGCTACACCTTC,CASSSSGVPYYGYTF
NA,TRBJ2-6,NA,TRBV6-2/TRBV6-3,TGTGCCAGCACCCTAGAGGCGCGCAGACACTCTGGGGCCAACGTCCTGACTTTC,CASTLEARRHSGANVLTF
NA,TRBJ2-5,NA,TRBV10-3,TGTGCCACCAAGGGAGGATCCGCGCAGTACTTC,CATKGGSAQYF
TRBD1,TRBJ2-4,NA,TRBV9,TGTGCCAGCAGCGCCCGGACAGGCTTAGCCAAAAACATTCAGTACTTC,CASSARTGLAKNIQYF
NA,TRBJ1-1,few,TRBV29-1,TGCAGCGCCCGTCTGGGGGGAGGTGGGGCTGAAGCTTTCTTT,CSARLGGGGAEAFF
NA,TRBJ2-1,many,TRBV20-1,TGCAGTGCTCCTTCCGAGGGCCGCCTGGAGAGTGAGCAGTTCTTC,CSAPSEGRLESEQFF
TRBD2,TRBJ2-1,NA,TRBV20-1,TGCAGTGAGACAAGCGGGGGGAGCAATGAGCAGTTCTTC,CSETSGGSNEQFF
NA,TRBJ2-7,NA,TRBV29-1,TGCAGCGGACAGACGTTAGATTACGAGCAGTACTTC,CSGQTLDYEQYF
TRBD2,TRBJ2-1,NA,TRBV7-9,TGTGCCAGCAGCCGCGGAGGCGGGGGGCGACCGTACAATGAGCAGTTCTTC,CASSRGGGGRPYNEQFF
NA,TRBJ2-6,NA,TRBV6-1,TGTGCCAGCAGCCCTCGGACAACAGCTGGGGCCAACGCCCTGACTTTC,CASSPRTTAGANALTF
TRBD1,TRBJ2-7,NA,TRBV4-3,TGCGCCAGCAGCCAAGGGACGGGACAGGGGTACGAGCAGTACTTC,CASSQGTGQGYEQYF
NA,TRBJ1-1,NA,TRBV11-2,TGTGCCAGCAGCTTTTTCTTGAACACTGAAGCTTACTTT,CASSFFLNTEAYF
TRBD1,TRBJ2-5,few,TRBV6-5,TGTGCCAGCAGTCTTGGGACAGGGGGGTGGGAGACCCAGTACTTC,CASSLGTGGWETQYF
NA,TRBJ1-1,NA,TRBV7-2,TGTGCCAGCATCCTAGGGCAATGGAACACTGAAGCTTTCTTT,CASILGQWNTEAFF
NA,TRBJ1-2,NA,TRBV20-1,TGCAGTGCTAGAATTTGGTCGGGGACTTATGAATATGGCTACACCTTC,CSARIWSGTYEYGYTF
NA,TRBJ2-7,NA,TRBV2,TGTGCCAGCAGTGCCCGACAGAGGGACGAGCGGTACTTC,CASSARQRDERYF
TRBD2,TRBJ2-3,once,TRBV7-2,TGTGCCAGCAGCTTTCGGCCTAGCGGGGGGACTAGCACAGATACGCAGTATTTT,CASSFRPSGGTSTDTQYF
TRBD2,TRBJ2-3,NA,TRBV27,TGTGCCAGCAGTTTAGTACTAGCGCGCACAGATACGCAGTATTTT,CASSLVLARTDTQYF
NA,TRBJ2-3,NA,TRBV12-3/TRBV12-4,TGTGCCAGCATCCTGGGACTCGGCACAGATACGCAGTATTTT,CASILGLGTDTQYF
NA,TRBJ1-5,NA,TRBV20-1,TGCAGTGCAGGCGGGGCTGGTCAGCCCCAGCATTTT,CSAGGAGQPQHF
NA,TRBJ1-4,NA,TRBV12-3/TRBV12-4,TGTGCCAGCAGTCACGGACAGACTAATAATGAAAAACTGTTTTTT,CASSHGQTNNEKLFF
NA,TRBJ1-4,NA,TRBV7-2,TGTGCCAGCAGCTTAGGAGGGTTCCCCGGGGAAAAACTGTTTTTT,CASSLGGFPGEKLFF
NA,TRBJ2-3,NA,TRBV20-1,TGCAGTGCTAGAGATTGGGCGAATACGCAGTATTTT,CSARDWANTQYF
TRBD1,TRBJ2-5,NA,TRBV29-1,TGCAGCGTTGGAAGGGGGCCGGAGACCCAGTACTTC,CSVGRGPETQYF
NA,TRBJ2-5,NA,TRBV6-2/TRBV6-3,TGTGCCAGCAGTTACCCGGGGGTCGACAGGGTGAATGAAGAGACCCAGTACTTC,CASSYPGVDRVNEETQYF
TRBD2,TRBJ2-7,NA,TRBV2,TGTGCCAGCAGTGCTAGCCTAGCGGGCTCCTACGAGCAGTACTTC,CASSASLAGSYEQYF